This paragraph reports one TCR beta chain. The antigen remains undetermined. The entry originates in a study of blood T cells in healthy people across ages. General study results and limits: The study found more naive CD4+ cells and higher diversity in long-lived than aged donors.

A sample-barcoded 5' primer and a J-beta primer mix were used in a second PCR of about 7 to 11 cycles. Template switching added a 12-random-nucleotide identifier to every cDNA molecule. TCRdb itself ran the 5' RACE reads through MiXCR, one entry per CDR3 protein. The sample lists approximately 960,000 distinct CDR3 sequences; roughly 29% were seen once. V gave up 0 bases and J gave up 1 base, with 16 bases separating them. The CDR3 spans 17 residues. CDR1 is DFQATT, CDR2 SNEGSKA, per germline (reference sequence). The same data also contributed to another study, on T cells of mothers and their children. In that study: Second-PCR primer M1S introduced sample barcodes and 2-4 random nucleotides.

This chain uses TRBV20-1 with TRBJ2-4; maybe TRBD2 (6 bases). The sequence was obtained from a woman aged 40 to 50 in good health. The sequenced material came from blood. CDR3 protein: CSARDLVEGWAKNIQYF. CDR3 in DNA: TGCAGTGCTAGAGATCTCGTGGAGGGATGGGCCAAAAACATTCAGTACTTC.